The clone carrying this TCR beta chain is a singleton in its sample. The antigen is undetermined. Data came from immunoSEQ multiplex PCR; TCRdb stores just in-frame clones and leaves some out. The sample lists about 140,000 clones, about 83% occurring once. The donors were members of the validation cohort comprising over 90 subjects, separate from the roughly 670-subject first cohort. This record comes from a study of cytomegalovirus exposure and HLA in healthy donors. Study-level points and caveats: Specific recognition of CMV antigens was confirmed in vitro for a few chains (all CMV-associated). A subsequent analysis found that TCR clusters from the first cohort also tended to co-occur in the approximately 130 validation repertoires, with about 95% of cluster scores above 0. Most TCR sequences were rare, but some public TCRs occurred in many donors.

The germline V and J ends were trimmed by 8 bases and 2 bases, with 12 bases remaining between them. Germline CDR1 is MDHEN and CDR2 is SYDVKM. The CDR3 is 13 amino acids. This TCR derives from a woman in her twenties or thirties in good health and CMV-seronegative. Source material: PBMCs. The rearrangement joins TRBV28 to TRBJ1-2; no clear D gene. The chain's CDR3 is CASEHPLNYGYTF. In DNA form, the CDR3 reads TGTGCCAGCGAACATCCATTAAACTATGGCTACACCTTC.